This TCR beta chain was identified during a study of blood T cell repertoires in COVID-19 (dated by TCRdb to the early 2020s). About the study as a whole: Samples covering the acute and convalescent phases of COVID-19 were provided by collaborators in the United States, Italy and Spain. A freely available public database, intended as a resource for researchers studying the immune response to SARS-CoV-2, is where the repertoires were released. The material from the prospective study consisted of cDNA or gDNA derived from T cells, B-cell-depleted T cells, or PBMCs. The samples were drawn from two sources: the first 160 participants of the ongoing ImmuneRACE study, and 1,000 to 1,500 subjects contributed by 6 global collaborators. A de-identified subject ID, COVID-19 status, age in years and sex were almost always included in the sample metadata. Subjects who had been exposed to COVID-19, were actively infected with it, or had recovered from it provided the deeply sampled blood TCRbeta repertoires that made up the dataset. Where available, HLA class I and class II types were taken from metadata supplied by the sample provider and were not determined by assay-based typing. The study at large found these results: The quantity of clinical and demographic metadata differed by source and by participant and was supplied without curation.

In the prospective study, participants were about 18 to 89 years old, resided in about two dozen geographic areas of the United States, and were enrolled through a virtual design. Cohort assignment in the prospective study relied on participant-reported clinical history from a screening survey and a study questionnaire. ImmuneRACE Cohort 3 recovered participants were defined by two consecutive negative NP/OP PCR tests, healthcare professional clearance, or symptom resolution. Mobile phlebotomists in the prospective study collected whole blood, serum and a nasopharyngeal or oropharyngeal swab from every participant. Participants in the prospective study had the option to provide additional blood draws and questionnaires over an approximately two-month period. Prospective study blood samples were shipped either frozen or at room temperature before DNA extraction. Concerning this clone itself: Its antigen remains unidentified. No quality values exist for individual bases; no much larger clone is one base distant.

Per the germline V gene, ENHRY is the CDR1 and SYGVKD is the CDR2. From the cysteine up to the phenylalanine, the CDR3 has a length of 16 residues. The read is trimmed to its CDR3 DNA, 48 bases read in frame from base 1. V sheds 9 bases and J sheds 0 bases, leaving 18 bases between their ends. The immunoSEQ Assay, a bias-controlled multiplex PCR, was used to amplify TCRbeta CDR3 regions from genomic DNA. The study's processing was this. Nucleated cell counts per sample were estimated from amplification of reference gene primers within the assay. Sequence reads were collapsed and filtered to measure the absolute abundance of every unique TCRbeta CDR3 rearrangement. For each sample, productive Simpson clonality was calculated as the square root of Simpson's diversity index over productive rearrangements. Not all clones reach the TCRdb copy of this immuneACCESS table, which keeps in-frame sequences only. Checked studies attribute under half of the gap to unresolved V genes and leave the rest unexplained. V, J and clone size were drawn from that table, and D and trimming were deduced from the DNA. For this sample the table gives hundreds of thousands of clones, of which around nine tenths were detected only once. The ten largest clonotypes hold about 9.5% of the sample.

The rearrangement joined TRBV10-3 to TRBJ2-1; the D segment could be TRBD2, given 7 matching bases. This clonotype was obtained from a woman aged 40 to 55 who had recovered from COVID-19. Sequencing was performed on PBMCs or T cells enriched from blood (not recorded which). Here the CDR3 is given as CAIRGGGEGSYNEQFF. The DNA sequence follows: TGTGCCATAAGGGGCGGGGGCGAAGGCTCCTACAATGAGCAGTTCTTC.